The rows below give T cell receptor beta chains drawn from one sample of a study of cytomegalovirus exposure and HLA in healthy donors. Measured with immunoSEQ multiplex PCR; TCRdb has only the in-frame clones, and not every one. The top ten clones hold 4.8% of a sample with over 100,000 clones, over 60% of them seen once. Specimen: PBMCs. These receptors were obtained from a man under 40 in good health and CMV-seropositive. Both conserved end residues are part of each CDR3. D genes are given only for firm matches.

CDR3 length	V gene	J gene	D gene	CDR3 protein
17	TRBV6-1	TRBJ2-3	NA	CASSELQLAILTDTQYF
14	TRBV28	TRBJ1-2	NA	CASSLGGAGKKNTF
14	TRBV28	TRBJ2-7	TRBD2	CASSLRLAGGEQYF
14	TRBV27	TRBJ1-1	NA	CASSFFRGNTEAFF
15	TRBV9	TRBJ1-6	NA	CASSVADRSESPLHF
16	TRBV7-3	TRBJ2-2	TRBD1	CASSPPGQGVTGELFF
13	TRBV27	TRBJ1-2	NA	CASSLDGGNGYTF
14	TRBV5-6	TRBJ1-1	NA	CASSLVGGDTEAFF
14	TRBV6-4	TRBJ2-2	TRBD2	CASSDSGGAGELFF
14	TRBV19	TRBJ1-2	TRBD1	CASSPIDRVGGYTF
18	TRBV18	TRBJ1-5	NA	CASSTGRGATRGNQPQHF
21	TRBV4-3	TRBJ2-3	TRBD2	CASSQETLLAGAPFDTDTQYF
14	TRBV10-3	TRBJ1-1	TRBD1	CAISEYRGDTEAFF
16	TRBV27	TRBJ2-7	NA	CASSLGYRESSYEQYF
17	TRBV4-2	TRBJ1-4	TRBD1	CASSQDGTGASNEKLFF
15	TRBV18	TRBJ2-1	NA	CASSPRAGIDSEQFF
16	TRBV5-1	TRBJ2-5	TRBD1	CASSWERTGPKETQYF
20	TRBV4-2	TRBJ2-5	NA	CASSQARRGFLNWGPGTQYF
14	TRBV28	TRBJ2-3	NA	CASTEGGVTDTQYF
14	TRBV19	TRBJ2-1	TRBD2	CASSTGTSYNEQFF
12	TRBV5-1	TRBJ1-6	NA	CASMYRNSPLHF
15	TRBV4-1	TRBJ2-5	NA	CASSQDLSRRETQYF
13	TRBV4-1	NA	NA	CASSQARDYEQYF
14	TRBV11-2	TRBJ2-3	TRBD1	CASSLDRGTDTQYF
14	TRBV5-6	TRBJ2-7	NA	CASSPAAGSYEQYF
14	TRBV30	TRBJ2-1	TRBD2	CAWSTSGGYNEQFF
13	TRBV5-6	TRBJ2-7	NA	CASSFGGSYEQYF
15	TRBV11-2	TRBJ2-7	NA	CASSLRAGETYEQYF
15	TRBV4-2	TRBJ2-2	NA	CASSQQTVNTGELFF
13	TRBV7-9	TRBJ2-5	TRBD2	CASSPTSVETQYF
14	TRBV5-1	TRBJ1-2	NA	CASSLGQQTYGYTF
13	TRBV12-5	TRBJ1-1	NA	CASGLARGTEAFF
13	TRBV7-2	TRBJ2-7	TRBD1	CASRFITGGEQYF
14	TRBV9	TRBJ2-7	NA	CASSVGRGSYEQYF
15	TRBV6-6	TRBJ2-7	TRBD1	CASRLDGTGGNEQYF
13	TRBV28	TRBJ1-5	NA	CASRLGGREPQHF
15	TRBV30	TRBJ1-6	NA	CAWSVQKGGNSPLHF
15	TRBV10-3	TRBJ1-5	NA	CAISDAGRGYQPQHF
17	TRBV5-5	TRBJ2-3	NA	CASSLGPRPSSTDTQYF
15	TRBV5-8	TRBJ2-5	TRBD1	CASSAGTGVVETQYF
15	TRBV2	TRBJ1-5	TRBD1	CASKAGTGFNQPQHF
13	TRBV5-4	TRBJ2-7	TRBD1	CASSGQGPYEQYF
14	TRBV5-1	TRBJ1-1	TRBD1	CASSFNEGATEAFF
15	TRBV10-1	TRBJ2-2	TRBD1	CASSPLGQVVEKLFF
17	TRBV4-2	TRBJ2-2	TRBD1	CASSQDRRTGEAGELFF
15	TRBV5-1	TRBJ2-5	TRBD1	CASSWGTAYEETQYF
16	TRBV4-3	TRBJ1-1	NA	CASSQDLTQTNTEAFF
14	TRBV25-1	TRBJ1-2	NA	CASSEWGGPCGYTF
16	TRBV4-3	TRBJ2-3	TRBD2	CASSQDRSGGRDTQYF
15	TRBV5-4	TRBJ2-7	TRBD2	CASSTLAGGPKEQYF
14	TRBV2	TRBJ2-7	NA	CASSPLANSYEQYF
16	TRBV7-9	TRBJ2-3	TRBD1	CASSSPGTGVIDTQYF